These 14 T cell receptor beta chains were all obtained from the same sample, sequenced in a study of blood T cell repertoires in COVID-19 (dated by TCRdb to 2018 to 2020). The library was prepared using the immunoSEQ multiplex PCR assay. TCRdb carries this immuneACCESS record with in-frame sequences only. Its versions omit some clonotypes, under half of them owing to an unresolved V gene in the studies checked, with the rest unexplained. The sample data list 30,000 to 40,000 clones, and approximately 93% of these were observed just once. The ten largest make up about 5% of the sample. Sequencing was performed on peripheral blood. The receptors stem from a human donor in a cohort sampled during active COVID-19.

V gene TRBV5-1 combines with J gene TRBJ1-4, with TRBD1 identical over 8 bases. The ends lost 4 bases at V and 3 bases at J; junction bases unmatched: 2. The CDR3 contains 14 residues. From germline, CDR1 is SGHRS and CDR2 YFSETQ. CDR3 protein: CASSLTGANEKLFF. CDR3 coding DNA: TGCGCCAGCAGCCTGACAGGGGCTAATGAAAAACTGTTTTTT. The full variable domain, in which reference TRBV5-1 and TRBJ1-4 provide the parts outside the CDR3, is KAGVTQTPRYLIKTRGQQVTLSCSPISGHRSVSWYQQTPGQGLQFLFEYFSETQRNKGNFPGRFSGRQFSNSRSEMNVSTLELGDSALYLCASSLTGANEKLFFGSGTQLSVL.

The chain combines TRBV5-6 with TRBJ2-1, with 10 bases lining up with TRBD2. CDR3 length: 17 amino acids. The V gene's germline CDR1 is SGHDT and CDR2 YYEEEE. The trim removed 1 base at V and 2 bases at J, leaving 6 bases unmatched. The CDR3: CASSLTSGMGAYNEQFF. Here the CDR3 DNA reads TGTGCCAGCAGCTTGACTAGCGGGATGGGTGCCTACAATGAGCAGTTCTTC.

This clone showed up just once. This chain joins TRBV7-8 and TRBJ2-7, with TRBD2 matching 10 bases. CDR1 and CDR2 from the germline V gene are SGHVS and FQNEAQ. The CDR3 is made up of 18 amino acids. V gave up 1 base and J gave up 3 bases; unmatched junction bases: 12. The CDR3 DNA reads TGTGCCAGCAGCTTAGTTGGGCCGCCTAGCGGGGGAGGCTACGAGCAGTACTTC. Its translation: CASSLVGPPSGGGYEQYF.

The genes are TRBV21-1 and TRBJ2-2; the DNA was not compared with TRBD2, the D call given in the table. TRBV21-1 counts as a pseudogene. The CDR3 has 18 amino acids. The chain's CDR3 is CASSESEAPPGKTGELFF. DNA for the CDR3: TGTGCCAGCAGCGAAAGTGAAGCGCCCCCGGGGAAGACCGGGGAGCTGTTTTTT.

V is TRBV19 and J is TRBJ1-4; the match to TRBD1 covers 9 bases. The trim removed 5 bases at V and 6 bases at J, leaving 7 bases unmatched. The germline gives CDR1 LNHDA, CDR2 SQIVND (reference sequence). This CDR3 is 15 amino acids long. CDR3 amino acids: CASSFGQGLYEKLFF. CDR3 coding DNA: TGTGCCAGTAGTTTCGGACAGGGGCTATATGAAAAACTGTTTTTT.

The rearrangement links TRBV12-3 or TRBV12-4 to TRBJ1-2; the D is unclear. The CDR3 is made up of 12 amino acids. Trimming pared 5 bases from V and 5 bases from J, leaving 9 bases between. For the CDR3, the DNA is TGTGCCAGCAGTGCAGCGAGTTATGGCTACACCTTC. This gives the protein CASSAASYGYTF.

This chain connects TRBV5-6 to TRBJ2-1; weak D call: TRBD1 (6 bases). CDR1 is SGHDT, CDR2 YYEEEE, per germline. This CDR3 is built from 16 residues. The V end was cut by 7 bases, the J end by 0 bases, with 17 bases between. The CDR3 coding sequence is TGTGCCAGCGGGCCGTACAGGGTGAGCTCCTACAATGAGCAGTTCTTC. Amino acids: CASGPYRVSSYNEQFF.

The count of this clone is one. The chain carries TRBV3-1 (or the pseudogene TRBV3-2) and TRBJ2-7; 8 nucleotides agree with TRBD1. The length of the CDR3 is 15 residues. The germline V gene has CDR1 LGHDT and CDR2 YNNKEL (reference sequence). V shed 0 bases and J 1 base; nucleotides not matched to a gene: 2. As DNA, the CDR3 is TGTGCCAGCAGCCAAGACCGGGACAGGTCCTACGAGCAGTACTTC. Its translation: CASSQDRDRSYEQYF.

The chain carries TRBV5-1 and TRBJ2-1, with D possibly being TRBD2 (5 bases). Trimming shortened V by 6 bases and J by 4 bases, and 17 bases separated the two germline ends. Germline CDR1 is SGHRS and CDR2 is YFSETQ. The CDR3 extends over 15 amino acids. DNA for the CDR3: TGCGCCAGCATGAGGGAAGCTCAGATATACAATGAGCAGTTCTTC. Translating it yields CASMREAQIYNEQFF. The full variable domain, rest sourced from reference TRBV5-1 and TRBJ2-1, is KAGVTQTPRYLIKTRGQQVTLSCSPISGHRSVSWYQQTPGQGLQFLFEYFSETQRNKGNFPGRFSGRQFSNSRSEMNVSTLELGDSALYLCASMREAQIYNEQFFGPGTRLTVL.

The rearrangement uses TRBV5-5 and TRBJ1-3; 7 positions match TRBD1. V lost 4 bases, J lost 0 bases, and 16 bases stayed unmatched. Per the germline V gene, CDR1 is SGHKS and CDR2 is YYEKEE (reference sequence). The CDR3 length is 19 residues. The CDR3 sequence is CASSVRQGTANTSGNTIYF. CDR3 DNA: TGTGCCAGCAGCGTACGACAAGGGACAGCGAACACCTCTGGAAACACCATATATTTT.

The rearrangement joins TRBV30 to TRBJ2-1, with TRBD2 identical over 9 bases. The CDR3 totals 17 residues. Trimming removed 0 bases from V and 8 bases from J; junction bases left unmatched: 14. Germline CDR1 GTSNPN, CDR2 SVGIG (reference sequence). The CDR3, as DNA: TGTGCCTGGAGTGTACTCTCGGCGGGGGGGCCTTTTTATGAGCAGTTCTTC. This translates into CAWSVLSAGGPFYEQFF.

This clone has only one observation. The V gene is TRBV2, the J gene TRBJ2-6; a weak D match, TRBD1 (5 bases). The CDR3 length is 15 residues. Germline CDR1 is SNHLY and CDR2 is FYNNEI. Trimming removed 8 bases from V and 0 bases from J, with 11 bases in between. CDR3 in amino acids: CASVKTDSGANVLTF. The CDR3 region has the DNA TGTGCCAGCGTAAAGACAGACTCTGGGGCCAACGTCCTGACTTTC.

V is TRBV6-5 and J is TRBJ1-3; D gene unclear. The V end was cut by 7 bases, the J end by 0 bases, with 10 bases between. The CDR3 has 14 residues. The germline gives CDR1 MNHEY, CDR2 SVGAGI. CDR3 DNA sequence: TGTGCCAGCACCTTGGACTTCTCTGGAAACACCATATATTTT. Protein: CASTLDFSGNTIYF.

The chain joins TRBV7-9 to TRBJ1-4; 8 bases match TRBD1. CDR1 is SEHNR and CDR2 is FQNEAQ in the germline V gene (reference sequence). J was trimmed by 7 bases and V by 3 bases; bases with no gene match: 10. The CDR3 consists of 16 residues. The CDR3 DNA is TGTGCCAGCAGCTTGGGCGGACAGGGTCGTAGTGAAAAACTGTTTTTT. Its translation: CASSLGGQGRSEKLFF.